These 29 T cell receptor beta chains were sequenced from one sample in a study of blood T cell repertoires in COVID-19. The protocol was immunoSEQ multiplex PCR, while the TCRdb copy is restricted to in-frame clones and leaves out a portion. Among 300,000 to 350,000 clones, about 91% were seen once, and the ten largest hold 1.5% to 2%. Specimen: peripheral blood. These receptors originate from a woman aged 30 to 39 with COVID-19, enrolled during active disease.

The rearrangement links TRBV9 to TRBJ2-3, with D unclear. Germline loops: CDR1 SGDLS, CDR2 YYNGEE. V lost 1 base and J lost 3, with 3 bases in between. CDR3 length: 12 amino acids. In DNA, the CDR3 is TGTGCCAGCAGCGTAACAACAGATACGCAGTATTTT. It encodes CASSVTTDTQYF.

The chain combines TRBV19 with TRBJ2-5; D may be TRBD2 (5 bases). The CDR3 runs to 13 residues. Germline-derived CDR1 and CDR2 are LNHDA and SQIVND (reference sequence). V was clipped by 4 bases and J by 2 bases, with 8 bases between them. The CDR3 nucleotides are TGTGCCAGTAGTAGGACGGGACAAGAGACCCAGTACTTC. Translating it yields CASSRTGQETQYF.

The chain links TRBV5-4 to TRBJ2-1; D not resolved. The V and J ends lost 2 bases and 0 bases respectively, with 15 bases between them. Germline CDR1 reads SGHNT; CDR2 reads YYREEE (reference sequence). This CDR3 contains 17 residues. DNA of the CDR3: TGTGCCAGCAGCTTTCGGCGCGGTGCGAGCTCCTACAATGAGCAGTTCTTC. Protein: CASSFRRGASSYNEQFF.

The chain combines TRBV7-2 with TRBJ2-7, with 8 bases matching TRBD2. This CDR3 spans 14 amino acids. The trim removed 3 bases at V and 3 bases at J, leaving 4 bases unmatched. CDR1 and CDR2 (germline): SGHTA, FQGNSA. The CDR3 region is CASSLGSGDYEQYV. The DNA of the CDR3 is TGTGCCAGCAGCTTGGGTAGCGGGGACTACGAGCAGTACGTC.

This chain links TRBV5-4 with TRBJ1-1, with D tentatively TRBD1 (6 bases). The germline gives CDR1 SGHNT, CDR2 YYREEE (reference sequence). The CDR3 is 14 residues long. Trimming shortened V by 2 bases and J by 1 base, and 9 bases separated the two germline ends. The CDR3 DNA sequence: TGTGCCAGCAGCTTAGGCAGGGGGAACACTGAAGCTTTCTTT. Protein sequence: CASSLGRGNTEAFF.

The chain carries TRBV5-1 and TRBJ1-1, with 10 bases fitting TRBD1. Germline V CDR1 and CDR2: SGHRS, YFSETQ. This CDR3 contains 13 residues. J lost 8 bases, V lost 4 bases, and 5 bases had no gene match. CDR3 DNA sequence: TGCGCCAGCAGCCAAGGACAGGGGGTCGAAGCTTTCTTT. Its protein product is CASSQGQGVEAFF.

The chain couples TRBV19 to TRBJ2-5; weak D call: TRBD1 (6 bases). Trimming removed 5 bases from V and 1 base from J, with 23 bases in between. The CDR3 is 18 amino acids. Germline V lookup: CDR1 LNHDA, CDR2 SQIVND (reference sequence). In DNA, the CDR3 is TGTGCCAGTAGTGGGACCTCAGGGACACAAGCCCTCCAAGAGACCCAGTACTTC. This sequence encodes CASSGTSGTQALQETQYF. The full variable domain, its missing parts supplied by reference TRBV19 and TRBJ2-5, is DGGITQSPKYLFRKEGQNVTLSCEQNLNHDAMYWYRQDPGQGLRLIYYSQIVNDFQKGDIAEGYSVSREKKESFPLTVTSAQKNPTAFYLCASSGTSGTQALQETQYFGPGTRLLVL.

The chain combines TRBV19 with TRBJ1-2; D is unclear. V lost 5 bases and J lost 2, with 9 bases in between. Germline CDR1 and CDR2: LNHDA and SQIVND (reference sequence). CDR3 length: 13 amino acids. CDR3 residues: CASSPQINYGYTF. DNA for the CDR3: TGTGCCAGTAGTCCCCAGATCAACTATGGCTACACCTTC.

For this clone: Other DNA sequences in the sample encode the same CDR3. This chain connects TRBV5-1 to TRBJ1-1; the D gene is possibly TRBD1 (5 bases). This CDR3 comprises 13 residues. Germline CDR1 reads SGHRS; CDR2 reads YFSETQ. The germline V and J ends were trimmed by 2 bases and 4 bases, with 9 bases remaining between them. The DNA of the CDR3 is TGCGCCAGCAGCTTTCAGGGCGGCACTGAAGCTTTCTTT. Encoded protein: CASSFQGGTEAFF.

DNA for the CDR3: TGTGCCAGCAGCTTATCCGGGACTAGTGCCCAGACCCAGTACTTC. Its protein is CASSLSGTSAQTQYF. This chain uses TRBV7-2 with TRBJ2-5, with TRBD2 identical over 8 bases. In germline, CDR1 is SGHTA, CDR2 FQGNSA. This CDR3 comprises 15 residues. J lost 6 bases, V lost 2 bases, and 8 bases had no gene match.

CDR3 in DNA: TGTGCCAGCAGCCCCAGGCGGACAGGCTCGGACCTGAGGGGCTACACCTTC. This sequence encodes CASSPRRTGSDLRGYTF. The chain uses TRBV9 and TRBJ1-2; 7 nucleotides align to TRBD1. With V trimmed by 4 bases and J by 8 bases, 20 bases remained unmatched. Germline CDR1 reads SGDLS; CDR2 reads YYNGEE. The CDR3 consists of 17 residues.

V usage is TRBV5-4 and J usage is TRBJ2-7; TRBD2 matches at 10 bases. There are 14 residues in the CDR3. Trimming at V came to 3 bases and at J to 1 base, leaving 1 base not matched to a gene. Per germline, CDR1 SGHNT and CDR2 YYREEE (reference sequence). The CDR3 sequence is CASSSGLASYEQYF. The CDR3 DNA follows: TGTGCCAGCAGCTCGGGACTAGCGTCCTACGAGCAGTACTTC.

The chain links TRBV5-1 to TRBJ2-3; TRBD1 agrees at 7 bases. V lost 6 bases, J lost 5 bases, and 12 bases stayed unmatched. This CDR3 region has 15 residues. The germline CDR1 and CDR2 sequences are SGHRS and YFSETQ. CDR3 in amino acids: CASTQLDRVVDTQYF. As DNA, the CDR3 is TGCGCCAGCACCCAACTCGACAGGGTGGTAGATACGCAGTATTTT.

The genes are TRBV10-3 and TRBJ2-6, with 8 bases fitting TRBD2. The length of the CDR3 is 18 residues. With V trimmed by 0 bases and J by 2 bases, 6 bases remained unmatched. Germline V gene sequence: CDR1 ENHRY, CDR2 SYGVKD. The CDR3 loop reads CAISESGLGTAGANVLTF. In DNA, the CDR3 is TGTGCCATCAGTGAGTCGGGACTAGGGACGGCTGGGGCCAACGTCCTGACTTTC.

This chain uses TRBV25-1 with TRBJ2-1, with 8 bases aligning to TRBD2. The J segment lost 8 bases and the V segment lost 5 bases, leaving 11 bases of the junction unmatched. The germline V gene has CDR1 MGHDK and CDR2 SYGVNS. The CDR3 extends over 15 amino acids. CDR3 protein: CASSRTGGGGDEQFF. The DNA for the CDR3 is TGTGCCAGCAGTCGGACGGGAGGGGGTGGCGATGAGCAGTTCTTC. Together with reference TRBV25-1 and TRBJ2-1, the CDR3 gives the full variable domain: EADIYQTPRYLVIGTGKKITLECSQTMGHDKMYWYQQDPGMELHLIHYSYGVNSTEKGDLSSESTVSRIRTEHFPLTLESARPSHTSQYLCASSRTGGGGDEQFFGPGTRLTVL.

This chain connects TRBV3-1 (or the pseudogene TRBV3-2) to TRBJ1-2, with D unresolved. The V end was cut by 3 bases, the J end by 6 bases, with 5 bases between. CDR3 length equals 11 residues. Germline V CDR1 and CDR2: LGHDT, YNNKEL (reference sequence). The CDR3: CASSQRDGYTF. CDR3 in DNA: TGTGCCAGCAGCCAGAGGGATGGCTACACCTTC.

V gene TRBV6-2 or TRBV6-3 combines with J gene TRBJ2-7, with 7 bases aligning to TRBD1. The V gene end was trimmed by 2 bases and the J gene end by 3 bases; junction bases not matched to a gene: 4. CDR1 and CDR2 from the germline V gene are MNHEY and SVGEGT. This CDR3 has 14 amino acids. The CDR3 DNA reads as TGTGCCAGCAGTTACGGGGGACAGAACTACGAGCAGTACTTC. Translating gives CASSYGGQNYEQYF.

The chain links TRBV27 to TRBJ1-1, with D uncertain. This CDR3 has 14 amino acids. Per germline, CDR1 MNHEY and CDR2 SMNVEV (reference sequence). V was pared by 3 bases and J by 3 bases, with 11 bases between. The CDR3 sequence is CASSLHSGDTEAFF. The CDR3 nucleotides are TGTGCCAGCAGTTTGCACAGCGGGGACACTGAAGCTTTCTTT.

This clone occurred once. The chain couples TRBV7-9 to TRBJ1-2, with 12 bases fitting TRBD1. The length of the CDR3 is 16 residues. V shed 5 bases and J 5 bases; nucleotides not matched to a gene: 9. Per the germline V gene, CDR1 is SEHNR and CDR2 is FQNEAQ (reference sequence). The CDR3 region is CASSLRDRGRGYGYTF. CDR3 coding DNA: TGTGCCAGCAGCCTCCGGGACAGGGGGCGTGGGTATGGCTACACCTTC.

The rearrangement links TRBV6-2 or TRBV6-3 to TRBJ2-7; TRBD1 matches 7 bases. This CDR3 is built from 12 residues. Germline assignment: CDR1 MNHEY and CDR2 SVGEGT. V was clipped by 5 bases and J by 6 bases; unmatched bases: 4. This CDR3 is CASSTTGFEQYF. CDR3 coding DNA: TGTGCCAGCAGTACGACAGGGTTCGAGCAGTACTTC.

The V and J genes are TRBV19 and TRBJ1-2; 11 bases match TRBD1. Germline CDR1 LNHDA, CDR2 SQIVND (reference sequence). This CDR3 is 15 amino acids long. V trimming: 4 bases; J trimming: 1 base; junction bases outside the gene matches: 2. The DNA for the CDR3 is TGTGCCAGTAGTAAGGGGACAGGGGGTAACTATGGCTACACCTTC. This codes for CASSKGTGGNYGYTF. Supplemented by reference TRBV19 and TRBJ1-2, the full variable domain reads DGGITQSPKYLFRKEGQNVTLSCEQNLNHDAMYWYRQDPGQGLRLIYYSQIVNDFQKGDIAEGYSVSREKKESFPLTVTSAQKNPTAFYLCASSKGTGGNYGYTFGSGTRLTVV.

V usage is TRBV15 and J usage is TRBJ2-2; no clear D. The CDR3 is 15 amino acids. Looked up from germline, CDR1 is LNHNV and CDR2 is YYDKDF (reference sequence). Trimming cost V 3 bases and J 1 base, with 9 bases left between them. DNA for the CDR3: TGTGCCACCAGCAGCGGCAGGATGAACACCGGGGAGCTGTTTTTT. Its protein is CATSSGRMNTGELFF.

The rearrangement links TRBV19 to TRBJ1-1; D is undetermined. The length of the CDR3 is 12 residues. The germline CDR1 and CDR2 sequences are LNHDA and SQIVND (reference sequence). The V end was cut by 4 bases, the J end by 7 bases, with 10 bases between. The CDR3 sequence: CASSRDRSEAFF. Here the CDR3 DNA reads TGTGCCAGTAGTAGAGATCGTAGTGAAGCTTTCTTT.

The CDR3 protein is CASSSGQGGRYEQYF. CDR3 bases: TGTGCCAGCAGCTCCGGACAGGGAGGCCGCTACGAGCAGTACTTC. The chain carries TRBV7-2 and TRBJ2-7; 8 nucleotides match TRBD1. CDR3 length equals 15 residues. Trimming took 4 bases from V and 3 from J; bases not matched to a gene: 8. Germline V lookup: CDR1 SGHTA, CDR2 FQGNSA.

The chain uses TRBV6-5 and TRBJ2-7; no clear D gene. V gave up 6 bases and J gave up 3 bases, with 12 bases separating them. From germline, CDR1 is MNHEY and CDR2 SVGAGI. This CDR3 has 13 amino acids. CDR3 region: CASSLGYLYEQYF. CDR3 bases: TGTGCCAGCAGCCTCGGGTACCTCTACGAGCAGTACTTC.

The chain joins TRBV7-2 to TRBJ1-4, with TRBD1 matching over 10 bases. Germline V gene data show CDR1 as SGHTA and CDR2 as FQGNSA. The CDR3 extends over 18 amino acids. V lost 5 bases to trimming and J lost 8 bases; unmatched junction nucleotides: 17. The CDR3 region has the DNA TGTGCCAGCAGCGTTTATTATATTGGGACAGGGGCACGAGAAAAACTGTTTTTT. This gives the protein CASSVYYIGTGAREKLFF. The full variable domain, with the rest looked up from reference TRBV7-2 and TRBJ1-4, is GAGVSQSPSNKVTEKGKDVELRCDPISGHTALYWYRQSLGQGLEFLIYFQGNSAPDKSGLPSDRFSAERTGGSVSTLTIQRTQQEDSAVYLCASSVYYIGTGAREKLFFGSGTQLSVL.

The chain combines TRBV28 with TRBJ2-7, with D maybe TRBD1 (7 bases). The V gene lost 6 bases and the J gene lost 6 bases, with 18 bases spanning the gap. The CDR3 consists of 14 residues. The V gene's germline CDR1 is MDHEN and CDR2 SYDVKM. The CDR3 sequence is CASSSPGGPREQYV. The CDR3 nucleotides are TGTGCCAGCAGCTCACCAGGGGGGCCCCGCGAGCAGTACGTC.

DNA of the CDR3: TGTGCCAGCAGTGAAGTGAACTCAGATACGCAGTATTTT. The encoded protein is CASSEVNSDTQYF. This sequence joins TRBV2 and TRBJ2-3, with D unclear. The V and J ends lost 1 base and 4 bases respectively, with 6 bases between them. CDR3 size: 13 residues. The V gene's germline CDR1 is SNHLY and CDR2 FYNNEI.

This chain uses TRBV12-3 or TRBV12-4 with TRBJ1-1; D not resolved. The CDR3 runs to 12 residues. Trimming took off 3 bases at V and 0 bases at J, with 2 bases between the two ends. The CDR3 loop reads CASSFMNTEAFF. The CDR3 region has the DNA TGTGCCAGCAGTTTTATGAACACTGAAGCTTTCTTT.